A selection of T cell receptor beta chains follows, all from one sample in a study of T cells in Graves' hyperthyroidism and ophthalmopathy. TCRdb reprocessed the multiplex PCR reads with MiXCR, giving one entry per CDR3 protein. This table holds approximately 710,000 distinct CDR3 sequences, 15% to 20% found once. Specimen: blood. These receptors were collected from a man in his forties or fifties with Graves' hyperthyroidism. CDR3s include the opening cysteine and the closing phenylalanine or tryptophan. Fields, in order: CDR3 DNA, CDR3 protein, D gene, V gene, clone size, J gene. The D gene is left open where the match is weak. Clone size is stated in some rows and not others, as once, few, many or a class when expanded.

CDR3nt: TGTGCCAGCAGCCAAGATTCCGGGAGAAGGACCGGGGAGCTGTTTTTT
CDR3aa: CASSQDSGRRTGELFF
d_gene: NA
v_gene: TRBV3-1
abundance: NA
j_gene: TRBJ2-2

CDR3nt: TGTGCCAGCAGCCAGTTCGATGCTCCAAACTATGGCTACACCTTC
CDR3aa: CASSQFDAPNYGYTF
d_gene: NA
v_gene: TRBV28
abundance: many
j_gene: TRBJ1-2

CDR3nt: TGTGCCAGCAGTCCTGGAGTAGCGGGAGGGGAGACCCAGTACTTC
CDR3aa: CASSPGVAGGETQYF
d_gene: TRBD2
v_gene: TRBV6-2/TRBV6-3
abundance: NA
j_gene: TRBJ2-5

CDR3nt: TGTGCCAGTAGTCCCCGGACTAGCGAATACACCGGGGAGCTGTTTTTT
CDR3aa: CASSPRTSEYTGELFF
d_gene: TRBD2
v_gene: TRBV19
abundance: few
j_gene: TRBJ2-2

CDR3nt: TGCGCCAGCAGCCAGACGCATCATATGGATCAGCCCCAGCATTTT
CDR3aa: CASSQTHHMDQPQHF
d_gene: NA
v_gene: TRBV4-1
abundance: many
j_gene: TRBJ1-5

CDR3nt: TGTGCCAGTAGTATCGGCCTGGTAGCGGTACAAGAGACCCAGTACTTC
CDR3aa: CASSIGLVAVQETQYF
d_gene: NA
v_gene: TRBV19
abundance: many
j_gene: TRBJ2-5

CDR3nt: TGTGCCTGGGGGGGGGACAGGGAAGACAAAAACATTCAGTACTTC
CDR3aa: CAWGGDREDKNIQYF
d_gene: TRBD1
v_gene: TRBV30
abundance: few
j_gene: TRBJ2-4

CDR3nt: TGTGCCAGCAGCCTCCGGACAGGGCTCACCGGGGAGCTGTTTTTT
CDR3aa: CASSLRTGLTGELFF
d_gene: TRBD1
v_gene: TRBV7-9
abundance: many
j_gene: TRBJ2-2

CDR3nt: TGCAGTGCTATCCCTCGTTCGCTAGCGGGAGGGGGAGGGGAGACCCAGTACTTC
CDR3aa: CSAIPRSLAGGGGETQYF
d_gene: TRBD2
v_gene: TRBV20-1
abundance: few
j_gene: TRBJ2-5

CDR3nt: TGTGCCAGCAGCCCCCCAGGGACCAATGAGCAGTTCTTC
CDR3aa: CASSPPGTNEQFF
d_gene: NA
v_gene: TRBV7-3
abundance: few
j_gene: TRBJ2-1